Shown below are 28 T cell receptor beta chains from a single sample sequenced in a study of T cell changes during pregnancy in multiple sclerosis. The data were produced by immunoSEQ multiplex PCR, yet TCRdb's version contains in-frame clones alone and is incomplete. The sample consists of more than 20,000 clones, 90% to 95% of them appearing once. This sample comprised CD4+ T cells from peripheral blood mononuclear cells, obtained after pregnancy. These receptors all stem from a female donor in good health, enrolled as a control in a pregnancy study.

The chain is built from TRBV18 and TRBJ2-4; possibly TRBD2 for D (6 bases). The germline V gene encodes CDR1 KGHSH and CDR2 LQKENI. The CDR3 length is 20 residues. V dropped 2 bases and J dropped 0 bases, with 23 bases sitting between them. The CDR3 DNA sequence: TGTGCCAGCTCACCAACTGGATCGGGCGCGAGGCGGGAAGCCAAAAACATTCAGTACTTC. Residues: CASSPTGSGARREAKNIQYF.

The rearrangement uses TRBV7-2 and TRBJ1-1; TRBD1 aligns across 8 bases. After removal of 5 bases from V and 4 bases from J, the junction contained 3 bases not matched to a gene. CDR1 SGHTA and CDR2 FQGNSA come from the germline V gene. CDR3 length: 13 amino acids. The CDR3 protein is CASSKTGVTEAFF. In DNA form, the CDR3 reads TGTGCCAGCAGCAAGACAGGGGTCACTGAAGCTTTCTTT.

Here the CDR3 DNA reads TGTGCCAGCAGGTCTCGGGAGGCCCAGTACTTC. Its translation is CASRSREAQYF. The gene calls are TRBV7-8 and TRBJ2-5, with 7 bases fitting TRBD2. The CDR3 contains 11 residues. Looked up from germline, CDR1 is SGHVS and CDR2 is FQNEAQ. The trim removed 6 bases at V and 9 bases at J, leaving 4 bases unmatched.

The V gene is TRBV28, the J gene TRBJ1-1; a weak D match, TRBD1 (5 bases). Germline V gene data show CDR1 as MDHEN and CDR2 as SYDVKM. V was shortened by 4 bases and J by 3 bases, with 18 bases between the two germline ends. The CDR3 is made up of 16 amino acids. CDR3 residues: CASSSPRGEGHTEAFF. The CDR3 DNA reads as TGTGCCAGCAGTTCCCCCCGAGGGGAGGGCCACACTGAAGCTTTCTTT.

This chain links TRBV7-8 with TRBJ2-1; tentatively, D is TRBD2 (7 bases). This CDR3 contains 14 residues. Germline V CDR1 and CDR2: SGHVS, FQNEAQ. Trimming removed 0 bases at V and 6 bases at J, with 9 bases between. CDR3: CASSLAGGRNEQFF. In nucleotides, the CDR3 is TGTGCCAGCAGCTTAGCGGGGGGGCGCAATGAGCAGTTCTTC.

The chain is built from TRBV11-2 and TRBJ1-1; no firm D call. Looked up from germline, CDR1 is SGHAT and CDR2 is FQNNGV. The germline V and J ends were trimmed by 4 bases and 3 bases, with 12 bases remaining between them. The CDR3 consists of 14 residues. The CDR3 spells CASSSEGYYTEAFF. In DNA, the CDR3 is TGTGCCAGCAGCTCTGAGGGTTATTACACTGAAGCTTTCTTT.

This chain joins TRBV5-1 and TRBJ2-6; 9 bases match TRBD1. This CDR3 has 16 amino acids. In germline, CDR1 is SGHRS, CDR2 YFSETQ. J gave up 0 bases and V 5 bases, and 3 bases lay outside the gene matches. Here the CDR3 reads CASSTGQGSGANVLTF. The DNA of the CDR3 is TGCGCCAGCAGTACGGGACAGGGCTCTGGGGCCAACGTCCTGACTTTC.

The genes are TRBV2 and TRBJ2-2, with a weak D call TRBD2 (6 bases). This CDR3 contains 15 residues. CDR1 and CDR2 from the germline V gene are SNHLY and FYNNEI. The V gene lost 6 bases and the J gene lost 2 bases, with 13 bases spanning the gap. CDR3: CASRGAGRNTGELFF. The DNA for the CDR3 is TGTGCCAGCAGAGGCGCGGGGAGAAACACCGGGGAGCTGTTTTTT. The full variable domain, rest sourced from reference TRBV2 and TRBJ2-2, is EPEVTQTPSHQVTQMGQEVILRCVPISNHLYFYWYRQILGQKVEFLVSFYNNEISEKSEIFDDQFSVERPDGSNFTLKIRSTKLEDSAMYFCASRGAGRNTGELFFGEGSRLTVL.

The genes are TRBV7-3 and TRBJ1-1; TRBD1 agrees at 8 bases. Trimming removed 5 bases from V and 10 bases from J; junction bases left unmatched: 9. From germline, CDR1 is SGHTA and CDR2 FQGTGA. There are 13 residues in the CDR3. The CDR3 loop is CASSQDRGTPAFF. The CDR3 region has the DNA TGTGCCAGCAGCCAAGACAGGGGTACTCCAGCTTTCTTT.

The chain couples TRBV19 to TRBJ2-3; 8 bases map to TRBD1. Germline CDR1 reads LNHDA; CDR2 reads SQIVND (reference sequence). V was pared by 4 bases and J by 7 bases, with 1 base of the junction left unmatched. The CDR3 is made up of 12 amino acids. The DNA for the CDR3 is TGTGCCAGTAGTACAGGGGGCCATACGCAGTATTTT. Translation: CASSTGGHTQYF. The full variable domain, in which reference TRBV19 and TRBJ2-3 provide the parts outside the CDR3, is DGGITQSPKYLFRKEGQNVTLSCEQNLNHDAMYWYRQDPGQGLRLIYYSQIVNDFQKGDIAEGYSVSREKKESFPLTVTSAQKNPTAFYLCASSTGGHTQYFGPGTRLTVL.

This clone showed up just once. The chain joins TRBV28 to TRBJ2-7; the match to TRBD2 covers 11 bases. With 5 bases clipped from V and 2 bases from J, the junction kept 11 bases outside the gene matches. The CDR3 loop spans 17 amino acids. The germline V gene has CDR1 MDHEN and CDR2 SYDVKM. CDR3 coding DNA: TGTGCCAGCAGTCCCCCTGAGGCTAGCGGGAGGACCTACGAGCAGTACTTC. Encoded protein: CASSPPEASGRTYEQYF. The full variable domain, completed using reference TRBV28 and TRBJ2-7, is DVKVTQSSRYLVKRTGEKVFLECVQDMDHENMFWYRQDPGLGLRLIYFSYDVKMKEKGDIPEGYSVSREKKERFSLILESASTNQTSMYLCASSPPEASGRTYEQYFGPGTRLTVT.

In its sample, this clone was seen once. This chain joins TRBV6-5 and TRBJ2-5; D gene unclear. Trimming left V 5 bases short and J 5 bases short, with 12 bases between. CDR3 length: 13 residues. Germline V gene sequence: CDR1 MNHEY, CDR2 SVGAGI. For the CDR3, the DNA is TGTGCCAGCAGTCAGGCCCAGAGCGAGACCCAGTACTTC. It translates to CASSQAQSETQYF.

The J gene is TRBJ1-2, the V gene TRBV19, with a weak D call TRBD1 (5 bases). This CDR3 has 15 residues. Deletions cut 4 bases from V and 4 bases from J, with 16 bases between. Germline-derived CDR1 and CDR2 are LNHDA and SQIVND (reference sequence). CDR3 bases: TGTGCCAGTAGTACTTTGACAGCGAGAATCTATGGCTACACCTTC. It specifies CASSTLTARIYGYTF.

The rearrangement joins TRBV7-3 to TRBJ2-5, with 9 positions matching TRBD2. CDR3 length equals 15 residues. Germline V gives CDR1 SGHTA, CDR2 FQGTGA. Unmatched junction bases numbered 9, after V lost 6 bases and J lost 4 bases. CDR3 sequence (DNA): TGTGCCAGCAGTTATAGCGGGGGAGGGGGAGAGACCCAGTACTTC. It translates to CASSYSGGGGETQYF. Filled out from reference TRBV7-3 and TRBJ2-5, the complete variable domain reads GAGVSQTPSNKVTEKGKYVELRCDPISGHTALYWYRQSLGQGPEFLIYFQGTGAADDSGLPNDRFFAVRPEGSVSTLKIQRTERGDSAVYLCASSYSGGGGETQYFGPGTRLLVL.

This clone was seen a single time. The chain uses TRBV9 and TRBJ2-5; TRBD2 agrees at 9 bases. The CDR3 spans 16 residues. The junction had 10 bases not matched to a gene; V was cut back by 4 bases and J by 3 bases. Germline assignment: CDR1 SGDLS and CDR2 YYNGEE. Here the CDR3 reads CASSPRGGLAEETQYF. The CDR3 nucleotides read TGTGCCAGCAGCCCCCGGGGGGGACTAGCTGAAGAGACCCAGTACTTC.

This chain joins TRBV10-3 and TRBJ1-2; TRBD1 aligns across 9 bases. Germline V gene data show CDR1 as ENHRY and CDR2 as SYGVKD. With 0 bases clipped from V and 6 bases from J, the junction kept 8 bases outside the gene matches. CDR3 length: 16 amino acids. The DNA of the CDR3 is TGTGCCATCAGTGAGTCTCCCTTCCGGGACAGGGATGGCTACACCTTC. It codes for CAISESPFRDRDGYTF.

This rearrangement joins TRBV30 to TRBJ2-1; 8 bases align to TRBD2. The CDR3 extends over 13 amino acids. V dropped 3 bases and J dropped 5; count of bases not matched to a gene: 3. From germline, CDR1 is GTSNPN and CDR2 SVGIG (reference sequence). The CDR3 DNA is TGTGCCTGGAGCGGACTAGCCCACAATGAGCAGTTCTTC. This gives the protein CAWSGLAHNEQFF.

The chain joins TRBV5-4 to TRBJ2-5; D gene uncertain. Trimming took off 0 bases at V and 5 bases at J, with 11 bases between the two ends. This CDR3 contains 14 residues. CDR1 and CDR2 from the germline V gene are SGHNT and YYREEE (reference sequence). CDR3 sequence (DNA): TGTGCCAGCAGCTTGGGCGTTGCTAGGGAGACCCAGTACTTC. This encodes CASSLGVARETQYF.

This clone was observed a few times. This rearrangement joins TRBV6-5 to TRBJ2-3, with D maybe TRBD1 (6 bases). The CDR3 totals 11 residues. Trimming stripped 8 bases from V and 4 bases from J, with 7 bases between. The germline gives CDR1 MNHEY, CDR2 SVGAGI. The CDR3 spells CASEGADTQYF. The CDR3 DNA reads TGTGCCAGCGAGGGGGCAGATACGCAGTATTTT.

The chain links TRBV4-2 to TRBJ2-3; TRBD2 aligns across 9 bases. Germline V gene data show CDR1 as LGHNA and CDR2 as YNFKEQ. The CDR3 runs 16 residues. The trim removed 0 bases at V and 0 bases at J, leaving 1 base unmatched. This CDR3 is CASSQELAGSTDTQYF. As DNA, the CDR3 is TGTGCCAGCAGCCAAGAGCTAGCGGGAAGCACAGATACGCAGTATTTT.

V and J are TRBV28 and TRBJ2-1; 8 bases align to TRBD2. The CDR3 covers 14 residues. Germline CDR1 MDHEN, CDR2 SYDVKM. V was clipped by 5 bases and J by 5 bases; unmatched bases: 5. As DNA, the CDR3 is TGTGCCAGCAGTCGGGGGGGAGCCGACAATGAGCAGTTCTTC. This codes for CASSRGGADNEQFF. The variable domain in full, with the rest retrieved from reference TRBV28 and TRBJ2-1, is DVKVTQSSRYLVKRTGEKVFLECVQDMDHENMFWYRQDPGLGLRLIYFSYDVKMKEKGDIPEGYSVSREKKERFSLILESASTNQTSMYLCASSRGGADNEQFFGPGTRLTVL.

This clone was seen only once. CDR3 in DNA: TGTGCTAGTGGTTTTAAGACATTCTCCAACACAGATACGCAGTATTTT. Amino acid sequence: CASGFKTFSNTDTQYF. The chain combines TRBV12-5 with TRBJ2-3; D unclear. V shed 3 bases and J shed 2 bases, with 15 bases lying between them. The CDR3 extends over 16 amino acids. In germline, CDR1 is LGHNT, CDR2 FRNRAP.

CDR3 nucleotides: TGCGCCAGCAGCCCCTCAGAGGGGAACACTGAAGCTTTCTTT. It is translated as CASSPSEGNTEAFF. The chain employs TRBV5-1 and TRBJ1-1; no clear D. The CDR3 loop spans 14 amino acids. Germline V gives CDR1 SGHRS, CDR2 YFSETQ. The V and J ends lost 4 bases and 1 base respectively, with 11 bases between them.

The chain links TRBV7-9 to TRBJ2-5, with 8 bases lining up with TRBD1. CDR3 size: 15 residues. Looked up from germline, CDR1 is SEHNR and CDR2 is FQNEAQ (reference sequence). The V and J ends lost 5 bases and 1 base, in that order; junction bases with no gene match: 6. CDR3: CASSLRQGIQETQYF. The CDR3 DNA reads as TGTGCCAGCAGCCTTCGACAGGGGATCCAAGAGACCCAGTACTTC.

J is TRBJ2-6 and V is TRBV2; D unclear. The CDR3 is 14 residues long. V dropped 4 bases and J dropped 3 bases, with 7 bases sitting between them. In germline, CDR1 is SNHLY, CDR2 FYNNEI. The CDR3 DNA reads TGTGCCAGCAGTGTCGGGTTTGGGGCCAACGTCCTGACTTTC. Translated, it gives CASSVGFGANVLTF.

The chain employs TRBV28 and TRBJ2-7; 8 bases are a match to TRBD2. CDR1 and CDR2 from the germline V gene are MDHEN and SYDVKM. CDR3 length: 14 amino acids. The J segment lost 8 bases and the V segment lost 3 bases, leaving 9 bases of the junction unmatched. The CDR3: CASSFQAGLVKQYF. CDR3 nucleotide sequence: TGTGCCAGCAGTTTCCAGGCGGGACTAGTCAAGCAGTACTTC.

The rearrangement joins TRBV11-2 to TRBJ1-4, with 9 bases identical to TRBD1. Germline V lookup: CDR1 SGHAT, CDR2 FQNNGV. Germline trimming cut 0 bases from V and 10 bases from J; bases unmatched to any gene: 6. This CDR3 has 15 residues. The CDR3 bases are TGTGCCAGCAGCTTAGACTGGGACAGGGCTGGAAAACTGTTTTTT. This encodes CASSLDWDRAGKLFF.

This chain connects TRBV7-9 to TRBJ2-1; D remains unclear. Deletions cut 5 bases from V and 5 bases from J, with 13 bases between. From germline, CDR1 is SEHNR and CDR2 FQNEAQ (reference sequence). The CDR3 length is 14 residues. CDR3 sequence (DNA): TGTGCCAGCAGCGCCCGGTTCCTCGACAATGAGCAGTTCTTC. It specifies CASSARFLDNEQFF.